The rows below give T cell receptor beta chains drawn from one sample of a study of blood T cell repertoires in COVID-19. The assay was immunoSEQ multiplex PCR, and TCRdb's table has in-frame clones only and misses some. The data contain about 360,000 clones, about 87% of them seen just once; the ten biggest clones take up around 2%. Sequencing was done on a sample of PBMCs or T cells enriched from blood (not recorded which). These receptors were collected from a man between 35 and 55 years old in a cohort exposed to, infected with or recovered from COVID-19 (not recorded which). Both conserved end residues are part of each CDR3. The order of the fields is clone size, V gene, D gene, J gene, CDR3 protein, CDR3 DNA. A D gene is named only where the DNA matches it firmly. Size values are once, few and many counts, or a class for expanded clones, and some rows have none.

clone_size: .
v_call: TRBV7-6
d_call: TRBD2
j_call: TRBJ2-5
cdr3_aa: CASSPTGTTSVETQYF
cdr3_nt: TGTGCCAGCAGCCCGACCGGGACTACTTCGGTGGAGACCCAGTACTTC

clone_size: .
v_call: TRBV10-3
d_call: TRBD1
j_call: TRBJ2-7
cdr3_aa: CAISAGTGGEQYF
cdr3_nt: TGTGCCATCAGTGCCGGGACAGGGGGCGAGCAGTACTTC

clone_size: .
v_call: TRBV3-1/TRBV3-2
d_call: .
j_call: TRBJ2-1
cdr3_aa: CASSQVRWNEQFF
cdr3_nt: TGTGCCAGCAGCCAAGTTCGGTGGAATGAGCAGTTCTTC

clone_size: .
v_call: TRBV9
d_call: .
j_call: TRBJ2-2
cdr3_aa: CASSVEGGPRPGELFF
cdr3_nt: TGTGCCAGCAGCGTAGAAGGAGGGCCCAGACCCGGGGAGCTGTTTTTT

clone_size: .
v_call: TRBV5-1
d_call: TRBD1
j_call: TRBJ1-1
cdr3_aa: CASSSTYGGTGAGTEAFF
cdr3_nt: TGCGCCAGCAGCTCGACTTATGGGGGTACAGGGGCCGGCACTGAAGCTTTCTTT

clone_size: once
v_call: TRBV9
d_call: .
j_call: TRBJ1-5
cdr3_aa: CASSVGQVGDQPQHF
cdr3_nt: TGTGCCAGCAGCGTAGGTCAAGTCGGGGATCAGCCCCAGCATTTT

clone_size: .
v_call: TRBV30
d_call: .
j_call: TRBJ1-3
cdr3_aa: CAWGLGNTIYF
cdr3_nt: TGTGCCTGGGGGCTAGGAAACACCATATATTTT

clone_size: few
v_call: TRBV5-1
d_call: TRBD2
j_call: TRBJ2-1
cdr3_aa: CASSQTSGRLNEQFF
cdr3_nt: TGCGCCAGCAGCCAAACTAGCGGGAGGCTGAATGAGCAGTTCTTC

clone_size: .
v_call: TRBV7-2
d_call: TRBD1
j_call: TRBJ1-5
cdr3_aa: CASSSSQGNFHQPQHF
cdr3_nt: TGTGCCAGCAGCTCCTCACAGGGGAACTTTCATCAGCCCCAGCATTTT

clone_size: .
v_call: TRBV5-1
d_call: TRBD1
j_call: TRBJ2-3
cdr3_aa: CASSIQGARSDTQYF
cdr3_nt: TGCGCCAGCAGCATACAGGGGGCTAGGTCAGATACGCAGTATTTT

clone_size: once
v_call: TRBV7-3
d_call: TRBD2
j_call: TRBJ2-1
cdr3_aa: CASSSSGRRNNEQFF
cdr3_nt: TGTGCCAGCAGCTCCAGCGGGAGGAGGAACAATGAGCAGTTCTTC

clone_size: .
v_call: TRBV12-5
d_call: TRBD1
j_call: TRBJ2-1
cdr3_aa: CASGGKGQADYNEQFF
cdr3_nt: TGTGCTAGTGGGGGGAAGGGACAGGCCGACTACAATGAGCAGTTCTTC

clone_size: .
v_call: TRBV19
d_call: .
j_call: TRBJ2-1
cdr3_aa: CASSKRQYNEQFF
cdr3_nt: TGTGCCAGTAGTAAGAGACAGTACAATGAGCAGTTCTTC

clone_size: .
v_call: TRBV20-1
d_call: .
j_call: TRBJ2-1
cdr3_aa: CSASKFREQFF
cdr3_nt: TGCAGTGCTAGTAAGTTCCGGGAGCAGTTCTTC

clone_size: many
v_call: TRBV14
d_call: TRBD1
j_call: TRBJ1-1
cdr3_aa: CASSQGDRGPTEAFF
cdr3_nt: TGTGCCAGCAGCCAAGGCGACAGGGGGCCTACTGAAGCTTTCTTT

clone_size: .
v_call: TRBV28
d_call: TRBD1
j_call: TRBJ1-1
cdr3_aa: CASTERGQGGETEAFF
cdr3_nt: TGTGCCAGCACAGAGAGGGGACAGGGAGGAGAAACTGAAGCTTTCTTT

clone_size: .
v_call: TRBV14
d_call: .
j_call: TRBJ1-1
cdr3_aa: CASSQPRGGLNTEAFF
cdr3_nt: TGTGCCAGCAGCCAACCCAGGGGCGGCCTGAACACTGAAGCTTTCTTT

clone_size: .
v_call: TRBV13
d_call: .
j_call: TRBJ1-5
cdr3_aa: CASPGGSRVQPQHF
cdr3_nt: TGTGCCAGCCCCGGGGGGTCTAGAGTTCAGCCCCAGCATTTT

clone_size: .
v_call: TRBV28
d_call: .
j_call: TRBJ1-2
cdr3_aa: CASRGEGQGGYYGYTF
cdr3_nt: TGTGCCAGCCGGGGGGAGGGACAAGGCGGTTACTATGGCTACACCTTC

clone_size: .
v_call: TRBV28
d_call: .
j_call: TRBJ1-5
cdr3_aa: CASSLGGGGSNQPQHF
cdr3_nt: TGTGCCAGCAGTTTGGGGGGGGGCGGGAGCAATCAGCCCCAGCATTTT

clone_size: once
v_call: TRBV18
d_call: .
j_call: TRBJ2-5
cdr3_aa: CASSNRDQETQYF
cdr3_nt: TGTGCCAGCTCAAACAGGGACCAAGAGACCCAGTACTTC

clone_size: .
v_call: TRBV5-1
d_call: .
j_call: TRBJ1-5
cdr3_aa: CASSLGSQGNQPQHF
cdr3_nt: TGCGCCAGCAGCTTGGGGTCCCAGGGGAATCAGCCCCAGCATTTT